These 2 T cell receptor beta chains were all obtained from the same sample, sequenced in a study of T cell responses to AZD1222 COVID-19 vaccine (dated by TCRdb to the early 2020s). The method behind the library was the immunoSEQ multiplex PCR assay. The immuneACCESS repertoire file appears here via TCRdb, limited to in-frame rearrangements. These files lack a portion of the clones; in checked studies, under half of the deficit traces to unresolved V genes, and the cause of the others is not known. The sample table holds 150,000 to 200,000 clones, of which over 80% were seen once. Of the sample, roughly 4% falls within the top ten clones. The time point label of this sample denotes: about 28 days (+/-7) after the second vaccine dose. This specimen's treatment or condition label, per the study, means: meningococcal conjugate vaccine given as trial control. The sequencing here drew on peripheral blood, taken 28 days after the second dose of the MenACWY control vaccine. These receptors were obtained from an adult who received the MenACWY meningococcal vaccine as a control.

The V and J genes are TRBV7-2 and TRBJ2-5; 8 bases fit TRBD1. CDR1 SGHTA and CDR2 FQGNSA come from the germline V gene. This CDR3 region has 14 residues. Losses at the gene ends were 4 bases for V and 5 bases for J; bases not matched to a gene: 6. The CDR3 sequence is CASSSRTGLETQYF. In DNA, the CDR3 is TGTGCCAGCAGCTCTCGGACAGGGCTGGAGACCCAGTACTTC.

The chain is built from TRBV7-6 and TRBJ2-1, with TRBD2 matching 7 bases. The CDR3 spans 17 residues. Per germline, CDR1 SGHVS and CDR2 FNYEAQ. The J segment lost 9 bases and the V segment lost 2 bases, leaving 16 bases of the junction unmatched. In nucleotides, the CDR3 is TGTGCCAGCAGCTTACTGCCAGCGGGACCCTTTCGGGGTGAGCAGTTCTTC. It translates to CASSLLPAGPFRGEQFF.